A single sample is the source of the 20 T cell receptor beta chains below, sequenced in a study of neurological immune-mediated disorders. TCRdb reanalysed the 5' RACE reads using MiXCR and keeps one entry per CDR3 protein. The sample holds around 55,000 distinct CDR3 sequences; just under 4% are singletons and the top ten take around 2%. Sequencing input: CD4+ T cells from blood. These receptors originate from a woman aged 40 to 49 with multiple sclerosis.

This clonotype was seen many times. The chain combines TRBV20-1 with TRBJ1-6; no definite D call. The V end lost 0 bases, the J end lost 6 bases, and 6 bases lay between the germline ends. CDR3 length equals 13 residues. CDR1 DFQATT and CDR2 SNEGSKA come from the germline V gene (reference sequence). CDR3 in amino acids: CSARDLVNSPLHF. CDR3 DNA sequence: TGCAGTGCTAGAGATCTGGTTAATTCACCCCTCCACTTT.

This clonotype was counted many times. The J gene is TRBJ1-6, the V gene TRBV27; no clear D. Germline loops: CDR1 MNHEY, CDR2 SMNVEV (reference sequence). There are 13 residues in the CDR3. V was shortened by 3 bases and J by 7 bases, with 7 bases between the two germline ends. DNA for the CDR3: TGTGCCAGCAGTTTGTCAAGGAATTCACCCCTCCACTTT. It codes for CASSLSRNSPLHF.

The chain employs TRBV29-1 and TRBJ2-3; tentative D call: TRBD2 (6 bases). V shed 3 bases and J shed 2 bases, with 15 bases lying between them. The CDR3 is 15 residues long. Germline CDR1 is SQVTM and CDR2 is ANQGSEA. The CDR3 DNA reads TGCAGCGTTGAGGGGGGTAGCGGTATCACAGATACGCAGTATTTT. Encoded protein: CSVEGGSGITDTQYF.

This clonotype came up many times. The V and J genes are TRBV5-1 and TRBJ1-1; the match to TRBD1 covers 7 bases. The germline V gene encodes CDR1 SGHRS and CDR2 YFSETQ. The junction had 5 bases not matched to a gene; V was cut back by 0 bases and J by 6 bases. This CDR3 has 14 residues. CDR3 nucleotides: TGCGCCAGCAGCTTGGGGGGGACAGAGTCTGAAGCTTTCTTT. Residues: CASSLGGTESEAFF.

This clonotype has ten or more counts. The V call is TRBV5-1, the J call TRBJ1-1; D ambiguous. The germline CDR1 and CDR2 sequences are SGHRS and YFSETQ. Deletions cut 2 bases from V and 0 bases from J, with 5 bases between. The CDR3 loop spans 13 amino acids. The chain's CDR3 is CASSFMVNTEAFF. The CDR3 region has the DNA TGCGCCAGCAGCTTTATGGTGAACACTGAAGCTTTCTTT. Full variable domain (rest looked up from reference TRBV5-1 and TRBJ1-1): KAGVTQTPRYLIKTRGQQVTLSCSPISGHRSVSWYQQTPGQGLQFLFEYFSETQRNKGNFPGRFSGRQFSNSRSEMNVSTLELGDSALYLCASSFMVNTEAFFGQGTRLTVV.

This clonotype occurred many times. This chain connects TRBV29-1 to TRBJ2-7; the D gene is possibly TRBD1 (6 bases). The germline V gene has CDR1 SQVTM and CDR2 ANQGSEA. This CDR3 has 12 amino acids. V was shortened by 6 bases and J by 7 bases, with 16 bases between the two germline ends. CDR3 in amino acids: CSVAPRGREQYF. As DNA, the CDR3 is TGCAGCGTGGCCCCCAGGGGAAGGGAGCAGTACTTC.

This clonotype has at least ten counts. The rearrangement joins TRBV14 to TRBJ2-1; D gene ambiguous. Trimming removed 2 bases at V and 7 bases at J, with 15 bases between. The CDR3 spans 15 residues. Germline assignment: CDR1 SGHDN and CDR2 FVKESK. As DNA, the CDR3 is TGTGCCAGCAGCCAATACGGGTGGAGACGAAATGAGCAGTTCTTC. Residues: CASSQYGWRRNEQFF.

There are many counts of this clonotype. CDR3 loop: CASSPNRAEQYF. The CDR3 nucleotides read TGTGCCAGTAGTCCAAACAGGGCCGAGCAGTACTTC. The genes are TRBV19 and TRBJ2-7, with D possibly being TRBD1 (6 bases). The CDR3 runs to 12 residues. Deletions cut 5 bases from V and 6 bases from J, with 11 bases between. CDR1 and CDR2 (germline): LNHDA, SQIVND (reference sequence).

Ten or more counts support this clonotype. The chain joins TRBV2 to TRBJ2-7; 8 bases fit TRBD1. Trimming cost V 7 bases and J 2 bases; bases outside gene matches: 1. CDR1 SNHLY and CDR2 FYNNEI come from the germline V gene. The CDR3 extends over 12 amino acids. CDR3 DNA sequence: TGTGCCAGCAAGGGACAGGCCTACGAGCAGTACTTC. It translates to CASKGQAYEQYF.

This clonotype appeared many times. The genes are TRBV3-1 and TRBJ2-3; 8 bases line up with TRBD1. The junction had 9 bases not matched to a gene; V was cut back by 0 bases and J by 4 bases. The germline V gene encodes CDR1 LGHDT and CDR2 YNNKEL (reference sequence). The CDR3 totals 17 residues. The CDR3 bases are TGTGCCAGCAGCCAAGATCCCCAGGGGGCAATGGCAGATACGCAGTATTTT. Encoded protein: CASSQDPQGAMADTQYF.

The table lists this clonotype with many counts. The V call is TRBV6-5, the J call TRBJ2-1; the D gene is possibly TRBD2 (6 bases). The germline V and J ends were trimmed by 7 bases and 6 bases, with 16 bases remaining between them. Per the germline V gene, CDR1 is MNHEY and CDR2 is SVGAGI. The CDR3 runs to 14 residues. As DNA, the CDR3 is TGTGCCAGCAAGGAGGGACCGGGGCCCAATGAGCAGTTCTTC. This codes for CASKEGPGPNEQFF.

In this sample, this clonotype turned up many times. The chain couples TRBV20-1 to TRBJ2-2, with TRBD2 matching over 10 bases. V lost 3 bases to trimming and J lost 4 bases; unmatched junction nucleotides: 8. The CDR3 covers 16 residues. Germline V gene data show CDR1 as DFQATT and CDR2 as SNEGSKA (reference sequence). The CDR3 region is CSARGASGGGTGELFF. The CDR3 nucleotides are TGCAGTGCTAGGGGGGCTAGCGGGGGCGGCACCGGGGAGCTGTTTTTT.

This clonotype occurred many times. The genes are TRBV4-1 and TRBJ2-2; D not resolved. The length of the CDR3 is 13 residues. The V end was cut by 4 bases, the J end by 6 bases, with 9 bases between. Germline V gives CDR1 MGHRA, CDR2 YSYEKL. The DNA of the CDR3 is TGCGCCAGCAGCCCCTTTCCCGCCGGGGAGCTGTTTTTT. Translated: CASSPFPAGELFF.

This clonotype was seen ten or more times. The genes are TRBV5-1 and TRBJ1-1; D perhaps matches TRBD1 (5 bases). The CDR3 covers 15 residues. V shed 4 bases and J shed 1 base, with 14 bases lying between them. CDR1 SGHRS and CDR2 YFSETQ come from the germline V gene. The CDR3 DNA reads TGCGCCAGCAGCATAGACAGCTCGCCGAACACTGAAGCTTTCTTT. Its translation: CASSIDSSPNTEAFF.

Ten or more counts support this clonotype. The V gene is TRBV3-1, the J gene TRBJ1-1, with D perhaps TRBD1 (6 bases). CDR3 size: 14 residues. Germline CDR1 is LGHDT and CDR2 is YNNKEL (reference sequence). Trimming took off 4 bases at V and 5 bases at J, with 14 bases between the two ends. The CDR3 bases are TGTGCCAGCAGCCTGCGACAGGCGAAGACTGAAGCTTTCTTT. Protein: CASSLRQAKTEAFF.

This clonotype was detected many times. The J gene is TRBJ2-3, the V gene TRBV5-1; a weak D match, TRBD1 (5 bases). The germline V gene has CDR1 SGHRS and CDR2 YFSETQ. CDR3 length equals 12 residues. Trimming cost V 5 bases and J 2 bases, with 6 bases left between them. CDR3: CASRGPTDTQYF. The CDR3, as DNA: TGCGCCAGCAGGGGGCCCACAGATACGCAGTATTTT.

This clonotype was picked up many times. CDR3 coding DNA: TGTGCCAGCAGCCTCCAACTAGCGGGGGCCTACAATGAGCAGTTCTTC. It specifies CASSLQLAGAYNEQFF. V usage is TRBV11-2 and J usage is TRBJ2-1; 11 bases map to TRBD2. The CDR3 length is 16 residues. V shed 5 bases, J shed 2 bases, and the junction held 5 bases outside the gene matches. Germline CDR1 is SGHAT and CDR2 is FQNNGV.

This clonotype was counted ten times or more. The rearrangement links TRBV29-1 to TRBJ1-2; D is uncertain. The CDR3 contains 13 residues. V was pared by 3 bases and J by 4 bases, with 12 bases between. Germline loops: CDR1 SQVTM, CDR2 ANQGSEA. The CDR3: CSVDKGAPYGYTF. In DNA form, the CDR3 reads TGCAGCGTTGATAAGGGAGCTCCCTATGGCTACACCTTC.

This clonotype was counted many times. The chain's CDR3 is CASSHTGITYNEQFF. As DNA, the CDR3 is TGTGCCAGCAGTCATACAGGGATTACCTACAATGAGCAGTTCTTC. The chain links TRBV12-3 or TRBV12-4 to TRBJ2-1; D may be TRBD1 (6 bases). V lost 5 bases, J lost 2 bases, and 13 bases lay in between. CDR3 length: 15 residues.

This clonotype came up many times. The V and J genes are TRBV5-1 and TRBJ2-1, with D perhaps matching TRBD2 (5 bases). The V gene's germline CDR1 is SGHRS and CDR2 YFSETQ. The V end was cut by 4 bases, the J end by 2 bases, with 10 bases between. The length of the CDR3 is 14 residues. The CDR3: CASSIGITYNEQFF. The CDR3 DNA reads as TGCGCCAGCAGCATCGGGATTACCTACAATGAGCAGTTCTTC.